The T cell receptor beta chain described here comes from a study of cytomegalovirus exposure and HLA in healthy donors. Study results and limitations: With high specificity and sensitivity, the classifier reportedly diagnosed cytomegalovirus status. The study labeled more than 150 TCR beta chains cytomegalovirus-associated.

Details on this clone: Antigen: not known.

V dropped 4 bases and J dropped 0; count of bases not matched to a gene: 6. The CDR3 sequence is 16 residues long. Germline CDR1 reads SGHNT; CDR2 reads YYREEE (reference sequence). PCR involved 60 Vbeta and 13 Jbeta primers. The table came from immunoSEQ multiplex PCR; TCRdb's copy has only in-frame clones and leaves some out. The repertoire holds approximately 180,000 clones, with about 80% as singletons. The source of this sequence is a woman aged 40-49 years in good health and CMV-seronegative. Sequenced sample: PBMCs. The chain couples TRBV5-4 to TRBJ2-1, with TRBD2 matching over 8 bases. The CDR3 DNA reads as TGTGCCAGCAGCCCGGGACTAGGGAGCTCCTACAATGAGCAGTTCTTC. Its translation is CASSPGLGSSYNEQFF.